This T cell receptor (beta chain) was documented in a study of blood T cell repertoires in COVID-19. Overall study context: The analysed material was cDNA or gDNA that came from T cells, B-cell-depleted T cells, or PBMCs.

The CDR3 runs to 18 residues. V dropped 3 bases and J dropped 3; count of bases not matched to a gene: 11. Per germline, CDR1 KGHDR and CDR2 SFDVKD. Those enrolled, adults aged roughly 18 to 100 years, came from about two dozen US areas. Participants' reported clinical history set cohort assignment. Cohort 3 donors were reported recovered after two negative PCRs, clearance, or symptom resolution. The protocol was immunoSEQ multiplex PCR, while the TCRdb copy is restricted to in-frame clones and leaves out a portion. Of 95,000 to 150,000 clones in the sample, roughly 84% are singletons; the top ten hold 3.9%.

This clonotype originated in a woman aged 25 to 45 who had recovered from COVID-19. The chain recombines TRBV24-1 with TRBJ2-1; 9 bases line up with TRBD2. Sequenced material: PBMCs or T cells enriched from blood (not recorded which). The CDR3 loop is CATSDRWLAGIDYNEQFF. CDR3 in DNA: TGTGCCACCAGTGATCGCTGGCTAGCGGGAATTGACTACAATGAGCAGTTCTTC.